This T cell receptor (beta chain) comes out of a study of blood T cells in healthy people across ages. Germline values: CDR1 KGHSH, CDR2 LQKENI. The CDR3 runs 15 residues. Trimming cost V 4 bases and J 1 base; bases outside gene matches: 7. A second PCR of about 6 to 11 cycles used a sample-barcoded 5' primer and a J-beta primer mix. TCRdb re-called the 5' RACE reads with MiXCR, one entry per CDR3 protein. Of 550,000 to 750,000 distinct CDR3 sequences listed, under 25% are singletons. Overall study results and limits: There was no known CMV status for donors, so expanded clonotype changes were possibly confounded.

There are a few counts of this clonotype. The antigen remains undetermined. The clonotype was recovered from a man between 65 and 85 years old in good health. This chain joins TRBV18 and TRBJ2-7; 7 bases line up with TRBD1. Sequencing was performed on blood. The CDR3 DNA sequence: TGTGCCAGCTCACGAAAGACAGGGCTATCCTACGAGCAGTACTTC. It encodes CASSRKTGLSYEQYF.